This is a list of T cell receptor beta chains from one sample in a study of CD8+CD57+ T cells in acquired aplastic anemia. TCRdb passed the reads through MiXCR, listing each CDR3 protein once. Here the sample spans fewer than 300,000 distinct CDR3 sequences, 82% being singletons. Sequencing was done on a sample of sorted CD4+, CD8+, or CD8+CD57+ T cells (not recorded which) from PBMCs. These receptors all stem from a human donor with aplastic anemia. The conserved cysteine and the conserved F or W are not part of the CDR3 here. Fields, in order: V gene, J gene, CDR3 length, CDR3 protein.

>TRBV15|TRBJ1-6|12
ASSRGDSNSPLH
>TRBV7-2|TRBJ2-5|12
ATSTAGGQETQY
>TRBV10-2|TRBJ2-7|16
ASSERLAGPRVSYEQY
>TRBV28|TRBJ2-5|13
ASSPNPRRRETQY
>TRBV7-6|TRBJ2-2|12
ASSEQYQAGELF
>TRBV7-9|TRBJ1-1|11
ASSLQGLRVAF
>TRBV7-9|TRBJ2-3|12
ASSLAGGHGTHD
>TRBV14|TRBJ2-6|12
ASSPTYGANVLT
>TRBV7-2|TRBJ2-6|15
ASTLGRAPSDANVLT
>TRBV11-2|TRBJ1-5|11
ASSLPGTQPQH
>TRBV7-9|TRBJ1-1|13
ASSVPQGMNTEAF
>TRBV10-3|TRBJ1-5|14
AISESQGRSNQPQH
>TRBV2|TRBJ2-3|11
ASGDGEKDTQY
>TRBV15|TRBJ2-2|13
ATSRGGANTGELL
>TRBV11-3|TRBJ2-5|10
AGNGAMEAQY
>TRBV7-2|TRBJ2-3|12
ASSISGGVASEQ
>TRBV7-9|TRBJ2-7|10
ASSLAPDEQY
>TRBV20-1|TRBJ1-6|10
SARDSVSPLH
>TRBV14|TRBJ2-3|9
ASSQGDTQY
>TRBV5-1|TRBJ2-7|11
ASSPGTINEQY
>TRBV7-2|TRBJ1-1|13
ASSLKGTANNGAT
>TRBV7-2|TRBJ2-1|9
ASSSGSSRL
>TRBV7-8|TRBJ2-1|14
ASSLAGGRETQDQF
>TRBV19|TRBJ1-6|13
ASSPSDPGNSPLH
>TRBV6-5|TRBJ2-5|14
AIKEFGEQGKETQY
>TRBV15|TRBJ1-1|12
ATSGGGQATEPF
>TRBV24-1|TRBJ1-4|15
ASSFGPDQATNEKLL
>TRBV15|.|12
ATSRGSSQADQY
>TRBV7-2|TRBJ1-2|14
ASSLERDPDTYGYT
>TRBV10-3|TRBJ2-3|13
AISESAEGEDTQY
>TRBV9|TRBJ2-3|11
ASGDAGTNPHY
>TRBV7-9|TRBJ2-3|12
ASSLAGGQPQQY
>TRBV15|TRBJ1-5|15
ATSRFAHKVGNQPQH
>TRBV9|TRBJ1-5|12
ASSPGNSDRPQH
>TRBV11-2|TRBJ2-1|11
ASSLYPTNEQF
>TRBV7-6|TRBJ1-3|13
ASSLAGVQAEANY
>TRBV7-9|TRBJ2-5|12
ASSRASEQGAQY
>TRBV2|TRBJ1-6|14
ASRGGTGPCNSPLH
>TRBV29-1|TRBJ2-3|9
SVERTDTQY
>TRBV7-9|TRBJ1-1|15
ASSVADYPLVNTEAF
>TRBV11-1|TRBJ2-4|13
ASSLGGSAKNIQY
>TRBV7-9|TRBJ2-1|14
ASSFQGSRGCNGQF
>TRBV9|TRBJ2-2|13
ASSVGTSGIDTLF